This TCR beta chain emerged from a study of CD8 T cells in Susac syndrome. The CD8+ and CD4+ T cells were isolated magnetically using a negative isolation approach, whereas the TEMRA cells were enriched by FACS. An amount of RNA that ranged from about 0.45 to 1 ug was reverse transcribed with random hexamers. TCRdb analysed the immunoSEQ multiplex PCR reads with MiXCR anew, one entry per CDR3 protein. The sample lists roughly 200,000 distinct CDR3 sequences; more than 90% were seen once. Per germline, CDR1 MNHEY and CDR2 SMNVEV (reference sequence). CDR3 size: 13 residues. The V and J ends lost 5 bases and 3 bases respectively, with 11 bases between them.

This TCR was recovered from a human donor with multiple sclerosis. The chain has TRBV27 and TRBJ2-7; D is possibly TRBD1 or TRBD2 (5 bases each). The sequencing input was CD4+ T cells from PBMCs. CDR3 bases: TGTGCCAGCAGTACCCGGGGCCTCTACGAGCAGTACTTC. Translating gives CASSTRGLYEQYF.